This paragraph reports one T cell receptor (beta chain). V shed 2 bases and J shed 4 bases, with 3 bases lying between them. This CDR3 has 12 residues. Germline V gene sequence: CDR1 SGHDN, CDR2 FVKESK. These data come from a study of blood T cell repertoires in COVID-19. Study in general: The study drew acute and convalescent COVID-19 samples from the United States, Italy and Spain. Sources were T cells, B-cell-depleted T cells, or PBMCs; the material itself was cDNA or gDNA.

In the authors' methods: Nucleated cell number was recorded as an estimate derived from reference gene primer amplification. Measured with immunoSEQ multiplex PCR; TCRdb has only the in-frame clones, and not every one. D and trimming were read from the DNA, whereas the V and J calls and clone size are those reported in that table. The sample has 27,000 or so clones; just over 85% are singletons. The material sequenced was peripheral blood. The rearrangement joins TRBV14 to TRBJ2-1; D ambiguous. The receptor comes from a woman aged 45 to 65 with active COVID-19. This chain's CDR3 is CASSQSYNEQFF. CDR3 bases: TGTGCCAGCAGCCAATCTTACAATGAGCAGTTCTTC.